This TCR beta chain emerged from a study of CD8+ T cells in alopecia areata. The study, taken as a whole, reports: Numerous clones, expanded in lesions, remained in scalp and blood during tofacitinib.

The CDR3 runs to 14 residues. Germline V gene data show CDR1 as LNHNV and CDR2 as YYDKDF (reference sequence). The V end was cut by 5 bases, the J end by 5 bases, with 16 bases between. This clone occurred a few times. The target antigen is unknown. The treatment here: oral pan-JAK inhibitor, 5-10 mg twice daily. Sorted out of PBMCs were CD4+ T cells and CD8+ T cells. RNA, once extracted, was reverse transcribed into cDNA for use as the sequencing template. Here immunoSEQ multiplex PCR was the method, and the copy in TCRdb shows in-frame clones only, minus some. The profile shows about 190,000 clones, more than 55% of them singletons.

This TCR was recovered from a human donor with alopecia areata. The chain carries TRBV15 and TRBJ2-7; D may match TRBD1 or TRBD2 (5 bases each). The source was CD4+ T cells sorted from blood, collected at week 4, from a patient treated with tofacitinib. CDR3 residues: CATSRDPGFHEQYF. DNA for the CDR3: TGTGCCACCAGCCGGGACCCGGGATTCCACGAGCAGTACTTC.